The present entry profiles one TCR beta chain with its context. The data derive from a study of chemoradiotherapy in HPV16-positive cancers. Measured with immunoSEQ multiplex PCR; TCRdb has only the in-frame clones, and not every one. In the table there are about 22,000 clones, around nine tenths of which are singletons. V gave up 3 bases and J gave up 5 bases, with 13 bases separating them. Germline V gene data show CDR1 as KGHSH and CDR2 as LQKENI. This CDR3 is built from 14 residues. Sequenced here: blood, sampled from a patient who underwent chemoradiotherapy. The rearrangement joins TRBV18 to TRBJ1-2; D is possibly TRBD1 (5 bases). The TCR originated in a human donor with HPV-associated anogenital cancer. Written as DNA, the CDR3 is TGTGCCAGCTCACCCGAAGGGGCGGGGTATGGCTACACCTTC. Amino acids: CASSPEGAGYGYTF.